This T cell receptor (beta chain) emerged from a study of T cell changes during pregnancy in multiple sclerosis. V dropped 4 bases and J dropped 2; count of bases not matched to a gene: 6. The CDR3 extends over 15 amino acids. CDR1 SGHDT and CDR2 YYEEEE come from the germline V gene. The method was immunoSEQ multiplex PCR; TCRdb's version includes in-frame clones alone and lacks a portion of them. The sample shows fewer than 65,000 clones, 91% of them seen only once. This TCR came from a female donor in good health, enrolled as a control in a pregnancy study. This rearrangement joins TRBV5-6 to TRBJ2-1, with TRBD1 matching 7 bases. The sample consisted of peripheral blood, taken in the third trimester of pregnancy. The CDR3: CASSRRGGPYNEQFF. CDR3 DNA sequence: TGTGCCAGCAGCCGCAGAGGGGGCCCCTACAATGAGCAGTTCTTC. Filled out from reference TRBV5-6 and TRBJ2-1, the complete variable domain reads DAGVTQSPTHLIKTRGQQVTLRCSPKSGHDTVSWYQQALGQGPQFIFQYYEEEERQRGNFPDRFSGHQFPNYSSELNVNALLLGDSALYLCASSRRGGPYNEQFFGPGTRLTVL.